The entry below describes one T cell receptor (beta chain). What it binds is not known. This specimen belongs to a study of breast tumors, draining lymph nodes, adjacent tissues. The CDR3 is 15 residues long. V dropped 6 bases and J dropped 11; count of bases not matched to a gene: 18. Per the germline V gene, CDR1 is DFQATT and CDR2 is SNEGSKA (reference sequence). Study-wide results and limits: Compared with lymph nodes, tumors were less diverse; compared with nontumor tissue, more. Data only fit, rather than demonstrated, lymph node origin of most tumor T cells. Data fit most tumor T cells coming from lymph node, expanding in tumor.

TCRdb passed the multiplex PCR reads through MiXCR, listing each CDR3 protein once. The sample yields roughly 11,000 distinct CDR3 sequences, 53% seen once. V usage is TRBV20-1 and J usage is TRBJ1-5; 8 nucleotides align to TRBD1. Sequencing was carried out using breast tumor tissue. This receptor was obtained from a female donor with breast cancer. Some clones in this sample may be carry-over from other donors' samples. Written as DNA, the CDR3 is TGCAGTGCCATGGGACAGGCAGCAAACCAAGAGACCCAGCATTTT. Protein: CSAMGQAANQETQHF.